One sample yielded the 3 T cell receptor beta chains listed below, sequenced in a study of shared clonotypes between healthy human individuals. Naive CD8 cells comprised CD45RO-negative, CCR7-positively selected cells, excluding terminally differentiated effector memory CD45RA+ cells. TCRdb's table, derived via immunoSEQ multiplex PCR, lists solely in-frame clones and lacks some. The data show roughly 550,000 clones, nearly 97% seen once. The sample consisted of naive CD8+ T cells sorted from blood. These receptors all stem from a woman aged 30 to 39 in good health.

The chain recombines TRBV5-1 with TRBJ2-4; 7 bases are shared with TRBD2. The germline CDR1 and CDR2 sequences are SGHRS and YFSETQ. The ends lost 3 bases at V and 1 base at J; junction bases unmatched: 4. The CDR3 is 15 amino acids. This chain's CDR3 is CASSWEGFAKNIQYF. The DNA of the CDR3 is TGCGCCAGCAGCTGGGAGGGGTTTGCCAAAAACATTCAGTACTTC.

The chain couples TRBV27 to TRBJ1-5; D remains unclear. Germline V gene sequence: CDR1 MNHEY, CDR2 SMNVEV (reference sequence). Between the trimmed V and J ends, which lost 8 bases and 0 bases, there was a span of 8 bases. The CDR3 spans 13 residues. The DNA of the CDR3 is TGTGCCAGCCGCCTTTATAGCAATCAGCCCCAGCATTTT. Encoded protein: CASRLYSNQPQHF.

This clone was observed a few times. This chain links TRBV4-1 with TRBJ1-5, with D maybe TRBD1 (5 bases). With 0 bases removed from V and 4 bases from J, the gap between germline ends came to 10 bases. Germline lookup yields CDR1 MGHRA and CDR2 YSYEKL. This CDR3 is built from 15 residues. DNA of the CDR3: TGCGCCAGCAGCCAAGATGCGGCAGGGAATCAGCCCCAGCATTTT. Translation gives CASSQDAAGNQPQHF.